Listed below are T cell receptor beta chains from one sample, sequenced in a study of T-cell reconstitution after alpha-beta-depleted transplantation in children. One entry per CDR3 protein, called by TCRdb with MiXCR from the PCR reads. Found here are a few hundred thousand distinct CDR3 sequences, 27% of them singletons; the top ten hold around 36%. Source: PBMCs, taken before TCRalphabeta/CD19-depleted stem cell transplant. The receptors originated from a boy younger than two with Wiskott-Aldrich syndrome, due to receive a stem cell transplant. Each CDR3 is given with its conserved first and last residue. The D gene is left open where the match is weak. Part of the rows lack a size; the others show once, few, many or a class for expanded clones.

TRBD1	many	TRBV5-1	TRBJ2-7	TGCGCCAGCAGCTTGGTCGACAGGGGAGACGAGCAGTACTTC	CASSLVDRGDEQYF
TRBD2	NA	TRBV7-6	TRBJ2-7	TGTGCCAGCAGCTTAGCTTCTAGCGGGAGACTCTACGAGCAGTACTTC	CASSLASSGRLYEQYF
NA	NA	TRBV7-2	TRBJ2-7	TGTGCCAGCAGCCCAGAGGTTGGTAGCGGCTACGAGCAGTACTTC	CASSPEVGSGYEQYF
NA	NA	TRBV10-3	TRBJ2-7	TGTGCCATCAGTGAAATGGGGGAGCAGTACTTC	CAISEMGEQYF
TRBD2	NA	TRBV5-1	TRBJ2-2	TGCGCCAGCAGCTTGAGCGGGAGGGGTGCCACCGGGGAGCTGTTTTTT	CASSLSGRGATGELFF
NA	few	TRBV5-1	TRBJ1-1	TGCGCCAGCAGCTTGTTTCGTAGACAGCGGAACACTGAAGCTTTCTTT	CASSLFRRQRNTEAFF
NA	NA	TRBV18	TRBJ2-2	TGTGCCAGCTCACCAACCGGGGAGTCGGGGGAGCTGTTTTTT	CASSPTGESGELFF
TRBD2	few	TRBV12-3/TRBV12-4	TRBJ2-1	TGTGCCAGCAGCCTAAGCGGGAGCACCAATGAGCAGTTCTTC	CASSLSGSTNEQFF
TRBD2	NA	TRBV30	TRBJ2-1	TGTGCCTGGAGTGTCGCCATCCTAGCGGGAGGGTTGGTGTCCTACAATGAGCAGTTCTTC	CAWSVAILAGGLVSYNEQFF
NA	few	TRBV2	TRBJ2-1	TGTGCCAGCAGTCTAATTCCGGGACTCACCAACAATGAGCAGTTCTTC	CASSLIPGLTNNEQFF
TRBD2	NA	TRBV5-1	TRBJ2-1	TGCGCCAGCAGGGTGGTAGCGGGAGGTTCCTACAATGAGCAGTTCTTC	CASRVVAGGSYNEQFF
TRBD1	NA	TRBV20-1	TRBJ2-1	TGCAGTGCTAACCGAGAAACAGGGGAAGAGCAGTTCTTC	CSANRETGEEQFF
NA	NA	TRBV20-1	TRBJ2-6	TGCAGTGCTAGAGGAGGGCGACGGGCCAACGTCCTGACTTTC	CSARGGRRANVLTF
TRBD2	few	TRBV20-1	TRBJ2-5	TGCAGTGCTAGAGTCCCCAGCGGGAGTAGTACCCAGTACTTC	CSARVPSGSSTQYF
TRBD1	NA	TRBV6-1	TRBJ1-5	TGTGCCAGCAGTGAAGAATATTGGGGCAGGGGGACTCTTTATAGCAATCAGCCCCAGCATTTT	CASSEEYWGRGTLYSNQPQHF
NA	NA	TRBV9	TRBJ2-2	TGTGCCAGCAGCGTAGCATTGGGCGCCGGGGAGCTGTTTTTT	CASSVALGAGELFF
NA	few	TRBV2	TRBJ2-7	TGTGCCAGCAGTGATAGGGGCGTCTACGAGCAGTACTTC	CASSDRGVYEQYF
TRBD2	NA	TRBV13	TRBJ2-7	TGTGCCAGCAGCCCGGGACTAGCATTTGACGAGCAGTACTTC	CASSPGLAFDEQYF
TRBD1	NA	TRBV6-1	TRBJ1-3	TGTGCCAGCAGCCTAAAGACAGGGGGTGCTGGAAACACCATATATTTT	CASSLKTGGAGNTIYF
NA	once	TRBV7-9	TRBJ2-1	TGTGCCAGCAGCTTAGTGGTGGGAGGCTCCTACAATGAGCAGTTCTTC	CASSLVVGGSYNEQFF
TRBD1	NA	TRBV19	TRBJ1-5	TGTGCCAGTAGCCCAAACAGGGGTGAGGGACAGCCCCAGCATTTT	CASSPNRGEGQPQHF
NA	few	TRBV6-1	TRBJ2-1	TGTGCCAGCAGTCGCGACTTGAACAATGAGCAGTTCTTC	CASSRDLNNEQFF
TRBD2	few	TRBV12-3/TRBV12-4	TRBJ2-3	TGTGCCAGCAGCCTGACTAGCGGGTGGGTGAATACGCAGTATTTT	CASSLTSGWVNTQYF
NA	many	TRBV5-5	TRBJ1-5	TGTGCCAGCAGCTTTGTGGCGGGGGGGCAGCCCCAGCATTTT	CASSFVAGGQPQHF
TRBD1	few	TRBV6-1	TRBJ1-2	TGTGCCAGCAGACCGGACAGGGCATCTCTTTCCTATGGCTACACCTTC	CASRPDRASLSYGYTF